The next 11 T cell receptor beta chains were all read from a single sample in a study of OX40 agonist ivuxolimab in advanced cancers. Receptors were amplified or captured by the immunoSEQ multiplex PCR assay. TCRdb stores this immuneACCESS table with in-frame sequences only. Part of the clones is absent; in the studies checked, under half of the shortfall reflects unresolved V genes, and no reason is known for the rest. The sample data list 60,000 or so clones, and 88% of these were observed just once. The ten largest account for roughly 5% of the sample. The material was CD4+ or CD8+ T cells sorted from blood, obtained in a trial of the OX40 agonist ivuxolimab. The receptors were sampled from an adult with an advanced solid tumor such as melanoma, head and neck, liver or kidney cancer.

The rearrangement links TRBV7-2 to TRBJ1-4; 8 bases agree with TRBD1. CDR1 is SGHTA and CDR2 is FQGNSA in the germline V gene. This CDR3 is built from 15 residues. V dropped 4 bases and J dropped 2; count of bases not matched to a gene: 3. The DNA of the CDR3 is TGTGCCAGCAGCTCCCGGACAGGGACTAATGAAAAACTGTTTTTT. Amino acids: CASSSRTGTNEKLFF.

The rearrangement joins TRBV7-3 to TRBJ1-1, with D possibly matching TRBD1 (5 bases). Between the trimmed V and J ends, which lost 5 bases and 1 base, there was a span of 14 bases. The CDR3 length is 15 residues. Germline lookup yields CDR1 SGHTA and CDR2 FQGTGA. CDR3 sequence reads: CASSPPNGANTEAFF. In nucleotides, the CDR3 is TGTGCCAGCAGCCCGCCTAACGGGGCGAACACTGAAGCTTTCTTT.

The chain couples TRBV5-1 to TRBJ1-1; TRBD1 aligns across 7 bases. There are 13 residues in the CDR3. CDR1 is SGHRS and CDR2 is YFSETQ in the germline V gene. V was pared by 0 bases and J by 10 bases, with 6 bases of the junction left unmatched. The CDR3 spells CASSLDRGKGAFF. As DNA, the CDR3 is TGCGCCAGCAGCTTGGACAGGGGTAAGGGAGCTTTCTTT.

J is TRBJ1-4 and V is TRBV11-2; TRBD1 matches at 10 bases. This CDR3 spans 16 amino acids. The germline CDR1 and CDR2 sequences are SGHAT and FQNNGV. With V trimmed by 2 bases and J by 8 bases, 8 bases remained unmatched. The CDR3 loop reads CASSLQDRGRGEKLFF. CDR3 in DNA: TGTGCCAGCAGCTTACAAGACAGGGGGCGAGGAGAAAAACTGTTTTTT. Filled out from reference TRBV11-2 and TRBJ1-4, the complete variable domain reads EAGVAQSPRYKIIEKRQSVAFWCNPISGHATLYWYQQILGQGPKLLIQFQNNGVVDDSQLPKDRFSAERLKGVDSTLKIQPAKLEDSAVYLCASSLQDRGRGEKLFFGSGTQLSVL.

The chain has TRBV15 and TRBJ1-2; D gene uncertain. Trimming shortened V by 1 base and J by 4 bases, and 10 bases separated the two germline ends. Germline V gene lookup returns CDR1 LNHNV and CDR2 YYDKDF (reference sequence). This CDR3 comprises 14 residues. The CDR3 loop is CATSRGGVPYGYTF. The DNA of the CDR3 is TGTGCCACCAGCAGAGGGGGTGTCCCCTATGGCTACACCTTC.

The chain links TRBV6-1 to TRBJ1-3; D is ambiguous. Germline assignment: CDR1 MNHNS and CDR2 SASEGT. Trimming removed 5 bases from V and 3 bases from J, with 11 bases in between. This CDR3 is 14 amino acids long. The CDR3 spells CASSRPDGGNTIYF. CDR3 nucleotide sequence: TGTGCCAGCAGTCGGCCTGACGGTGGAAACACCATATATTTT.

The CDR3 coding sequence is TGCAGTGCTATGCGGGAGGAGACCCAGTACTTC. Translation: CSAMREETQYF. This chain links TRBV20-1 with TRBJ2-5; 7 bases are a match to TRBD2. The V and J ends lost 4 bases and 5 bases, in that order; junction bases with no gene match: 1. Per the germline V gene, CDR1 is DFQATT and CDR2 is SNEGSKA (reference sequence). CDR3 length: 11 residues.

This clone appeared a few times. V and J are TRBV19 and TRBJ2-7, with 7 positions matching TRBD1. The CDR3 is made up of 13 amino acids. The V segment lost 2 bases and the J segment 5 bases; nucleotides outside the gene matches: 3. Germline CDR1 is LNHDA and CDR2 is SQIVND (reference sequence). Here the CDR3 reads CASSIKQGNEQYF. The CDR3 DNA follows: TGTGCCAGTAGTATAAAACAGGGGAACGAGCAGTACTTC.

The rearrangement uses TRBV19 and TRBJ2-4; 12 bases fit TRBD1. This CDR3 spans 14 amino acids. Trimming removed 8 bases from V and 8 bases from J; junction bases left unmatched: 7. CDR1 LNHDA and CDR2 SQIVND come from the germline V gene (reference sequence). The CDR3: CASSPGQGADIQYF. DNA for the CDR3: TGTGCCAGTTCCCCGGGACAGGGGGCAGACATTCAGTACTTC.

The CDR3 bases are TGTGCCAGCCAGTCGACTGGGGTCGAGCAGTACTTC. Protein: CASQSTGVEQYF. The chain links TRBV6-5 to TRBJ2-7; D uncertain. The germline V and J ends were trimmed by 8 bases and 6 bases, with 14 bases remaining between them. This CDR3 region has 12 residues. Germline loops: CDR1 MNHEY, CDR2 SVGAGI.

V and J are TRBV15 and TRBJ1-1; 9 nucleotides line up with TRBD1. Unmatched junction bases numbered 10, after V lost 1 base and J lost 4 bases. The CDR3 spans 17 residues. Germline V CDR1 and CDR2: LNHNV, YYDKDF (reference sequence). This CDR3 is CATSRGNTGTGSTEAFF. CDR3 in DNA: TGTGCCACCAGCAGAGGCAATACCGGGACAGGGAGCACTGAAGCTTTCTTT. The complete variable domain, with remaining parts taken from reference TRBV15 and TRBJ1-1, reads DAMVIQNPRYQVTQFGKPVTLSCSQTLNHNVMYWYQQKSSQAPKLLFHYYDKDFNNEADTPDNFQSRRPNTSFCFLDIRSPGLGDTAMYLCATSRGNTGTGSTEAFFGQGTRLTVV.